A single sample gave rise to the 8 T cell receptor beta chains below, sequenced in a study of cytomegalovirus exposure and HLA in healthy donors (dated by TCRdb to the late 2010s). The library was generated by the immunoSEQ multiplex PCR assay. In its TCRdb copy, this immuneACCESS table keeps in-frame sequences only and misses some clones. Where compared with another copy, unresolved V genes explain less than half of these, and the others have no known cause. The sample table records around 150,000 clones; about 89% of these occur just once. 2.5% to 4% of the sample goes to the ten largest clones. Sequencing input: PBMCs. All receptors come from a woman younger than 30 in good health and CMV-seropositive.

The rearrangement uses TRBV2 and TRBJ2-3, with 9 bases identical to TRBD1. The CDR3 consists of 13 residues. Germline CDR1 and CDR2: SNHLY and FYNNEI. V gave up 8 bases and J gave up 2 bases; unmatched junction bases: 2. This chain's CDR3 is CASGDRVTDTQYF. The CDR3 nucleotides are TGTGCCAGCGGGGACAGGGTCACAGATACGCAGTATTTT.

This clone showed up just once. The gene calls are TRBV5-1 and TRBJ1-1; 8 positions match TRBD1. The CDR3 has 16 residues. Germline V CDR1 and CDR2: SGHRS, YFSETQ. V gave up 0 bases and J gave up 3 bases; unmatched junction bases: 7. The CDR3, as DNA: TGCGCCAGCAGCTTGGGGCTACAGGGGGGAGACACTGAAGCTTTCTTT. This gives the protein CASSLGLQGGDTEAFF.

The rearrangement joins TRBV5-4 to TRBJ1-1, with TRBD1 identical over 12 bases. The CDR3 is 14 amino acids. Trimming cost V 5 bases and J 6 bases; bases outside gene matches: 5. Germline values: CDR1 SGHNT, CDR2 YYREEE (reference sequence). The CDR3 sequence is CASSWDRGRSEAFF. The CDR3 coding sequence is TGTGCCAGCAGTTGGGACAGGGGGCGGTCTGAAGCTTTCTTT.

The genes are TRBV7-6 and TRBJ2-4, with D hard to call. The CDR3 is 13 residues long. V dropped 3 bases and J dropped 8 bases, with 11 bases sitting between them. From germline, CDR1 is SGHVS and CDR2 FNYEAQ. The CDR3 spells CASSFPGSDIQYF. As DNA, the CDR3 is TGTGCCAGCAGCTTCCCCGGGTCAGACATTCAGTACTTC. Full variable domain (outside the CDR3, taken from reference TRBV7-6 and TRBJ2-4): GAGVSQSPRYKVTKRGQDVALRCDPISGHVSLYWYRQALGQGPEFLTYFNYEAQQDKSGLPNDRFSAERPEGSISTLTIQRTEQRDSAMYRCASSFPGSDIQYFGAGTRLSVL.

This chain links TRBV29-1 with TRBJ1-1; 7 bases align to TRBD1. Germline V CDR1 and CDR2: SQVTM, ANQGSEA. The V gene end was trimmed by 4 bases and the J gene end by 11 bases; junction bases not matched to a gene: 10. CDR3 length equals 12 residues. The CDR3 sequence: CSVVGVTGEAFF. CDR3 nucleotide sequence: TGCAGCGTTGTGGGGGTAACAGGGGAGGCTTTCTTT.

The rearrangement joins TRBV30 to TRBJ2-3; D gene ambiguous. CDR1 and CDR2 from the germline V gene are GTSNPN and SVGIG (reference sequence). The CDR3 is 14 amino acids. Trimming left V 0 bases short and J 7 bases short, with 14 bases between. Here the CDR3 reads CAWSVSRWSNTQYF. In nucleotides, the CDR3 is TGTGCCTGGAGTGTAAGCCGGTGGAGTAATACGCAGTATTTT.

The V gene is TRBV18, the J gene TRBJ1-1, with unresolved D. There are 15 residues in the CDR3. Germline assignment: CDR1 KGHSH and CDR2 LQKENI. V lost 0 bases and J 1 base, leaving 9 bases between the germline ends. For the CDR3, the DNA is TGTGCCAGCTCACCACCTCAGATTTCGAACACTGAAGCTTTCTTT. Translation: CASSPPQISNTEAFF.

The chain is built from TRBV7-8 and TRBJ1-4; no reliable D call. CDR1 is SGHVS and CDR2 is FQNEAQ in the germline V gene. V lost 3 bases and J lost 1, with 12 bases in between. CDR3 length equals 16 residues. CDR3 protein: CASSLRGRVTNEKLFF. DNA for the CDR3: TGTGCCAGCAGCTTGCGGGGTCGGGTAACTAATGAAAAACTGTTTTTT.